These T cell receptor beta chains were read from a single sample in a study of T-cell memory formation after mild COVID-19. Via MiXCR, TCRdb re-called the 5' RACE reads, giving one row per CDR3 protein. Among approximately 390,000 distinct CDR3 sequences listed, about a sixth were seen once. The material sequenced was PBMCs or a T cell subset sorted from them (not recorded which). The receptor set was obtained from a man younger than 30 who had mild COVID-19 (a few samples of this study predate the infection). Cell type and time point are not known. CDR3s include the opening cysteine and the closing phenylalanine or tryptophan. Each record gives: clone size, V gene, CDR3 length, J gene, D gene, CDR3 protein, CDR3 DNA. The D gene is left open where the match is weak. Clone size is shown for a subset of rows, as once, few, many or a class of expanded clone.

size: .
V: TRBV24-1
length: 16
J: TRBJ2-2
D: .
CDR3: CATSDLQAGWTGELFF
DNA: TGTGCCACCAGTGATTTGCAGGCAGGGTGGACCGGGGAGCTGTTTTTT

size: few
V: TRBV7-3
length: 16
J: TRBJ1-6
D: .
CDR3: CASSLTAGDYNSPLHF
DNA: TGTGCCAGCAGCTTAACGGCAGGGGACTACAATTCACCCCTCCACTTT

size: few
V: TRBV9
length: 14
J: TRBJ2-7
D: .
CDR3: CASSVGPIFYEQYF
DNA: TGTGCCAGCAGCGTAGGTCCCATTTTCTACGAGCAGTACTTC

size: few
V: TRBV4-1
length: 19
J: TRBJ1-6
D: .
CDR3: CASSHSQVVRSSYNSPLHF
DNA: TGCGCCAGCAGCCACTCCCAGGTGGTCCGGAGCTCCTATAATTCACCCCTCCACTTT

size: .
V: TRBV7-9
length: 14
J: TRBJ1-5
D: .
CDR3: CASSSNPPGQPQHF
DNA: TGTGCCAGCAGCTCCAACCCCCCGGGCCAGCCCCAGCATTTT

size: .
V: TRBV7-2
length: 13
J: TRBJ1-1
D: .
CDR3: CASSSRSHTEAFF
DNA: TGTGCCAGCAGCTCCCGTTCGCACACTGAAGCTTTCTTT

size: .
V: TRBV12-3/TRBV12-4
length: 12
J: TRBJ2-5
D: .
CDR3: CASSSGTWTQYF
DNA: TGTGCCAGCAGTTCAGGGACGTGGACCCAGTACTTC

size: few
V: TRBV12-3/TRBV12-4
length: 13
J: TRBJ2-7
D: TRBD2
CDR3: CASTRGGSDEQYF
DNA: TGTGCCAGCACTCGCGGGGGATCTGACGAGCAGTACTTC

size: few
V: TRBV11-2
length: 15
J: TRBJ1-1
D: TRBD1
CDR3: CASSPSGTGYSEAFF
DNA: TGTGCCAGCAGCCCGTCCGGGACAGGGTACTCCGAAGCTTTCTTT

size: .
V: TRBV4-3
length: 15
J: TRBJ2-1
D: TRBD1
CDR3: CASSHQGASPNEQFF
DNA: TGCGCCAGCAGCCATCAGGGGGCATCTCCAAATGAGCAGTTCTTC

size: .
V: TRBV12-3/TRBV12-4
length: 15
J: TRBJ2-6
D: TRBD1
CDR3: CASSDGTAGANVLTF
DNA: TGTGCCAGCAGTGACGGGACAGCTGGGGCCAACGTCCTGACTTTC

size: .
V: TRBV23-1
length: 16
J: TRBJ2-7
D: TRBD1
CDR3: CASSQRQGNPSYEQYF
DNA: TGCGCCAGCAGTCAGAGACAGGGAAACCCCTCCTACGAGCAGTACTTC